A selection of T cell receptor beta chains follows, all from one sample in a study of T cell repertoires in cytomegalovirus infection. TCRdb reprocessed the reads with MiXCR, giving one entry per CDR3 protein. The sample contains hundreds of thousands of distinct CDR3 sequences, approximately 46% of which appear only once. These TCRs are of unknown antigen specificity. Sequences were derived from cultured PBMCs, sampled from culture after CMV antigen stimulation. These receptors were collected from a human donor in good health (CMV status not recorded). Some clones in this sample may be carry-over from other donors' samples. The CDR3 runs from the conserved cysteine through the conserved F or W. A clone size is listed for some rows: how often the clone was seen (once, few, many), or a class if it is expanded.

v_call	j_call	clone_size	cdr3_aa
TRBV12-3/TRBV12-4	TRBJ1-6	NA	CASSFGGRNSPLHF
TRBV19	TRBJ1-5	few	CASGGTGNQPQHF
TRBV7-6	TRBJ2-7	NA	CASSSMGGDEQYF
TRBV6-1	TRBJ2-3	NA	CASTDPRGDTDTQYF
TRBV6-2/TRBV6-3	TRBJ2-6	NA	CASRHLAGANVLTF
TRBV6-6	TRBJ1-2	NA	CASSSNSYGYTF
TRBV12-3/TRBV12-4	TRBJ2-3	NA	CASGPRRASGRADTQYF
TRBV5-1	TRBJ2-1	once	CASSFPGAKGEQFF
TRBV6-1	TRBJ2-7	NA	CASNSGTHSDEQYF
TRBV19	TRBJ2-2	NA	CASSMGTSTGELFF
TRBV7-2	TRBJ2-1	NA	CASSLRGGGLANEQFF
TRBV25-1	TRBJ2-3	NA	CASSDGTGWGDTQYF
TRBV7-2	TRBJ2-3	few	CASSLERGSTDTQYF
TRBV19	TRBJ2-5	NA	CASSKNGQETQYF
TRBV7-2	TRBJ1-4	many	CASSRYRRVNEKLFF
TRBV6-2/TRBV6-3	TRBJ2-2	few	CASSYEGGQTVSGELFF
TRBV11-2	TRBJ2-1	once	CASSLPGGGRYNEQFF
TRBV18	TRBJ2-5	NA	CASSPGGSGTQYF
TRBV28	TRBJ1-1	NA	CASSHRGNTEAFF
TRBV2	TRBJ2-2	NA	CASAGTMAGELFF
TRBV3-1	TRBJ1-1	few	CASSQEGNTEAFF
TRBV2	TRBJ2-3	NA	CASRPRAAGGDTQYF
TRBV7-2	TRBJ2-2	many	CASSLWAGGNTGELFF